This TCR beta chain was recorded in a study of shared clonotypes between healthy human individuals (dated by TCRdb to about 2020). Study-wide context: The cohort comprised a couple of women and a few men aged 18 to 49 years. For each donor, CD4 naive and CD4 memory were each given three plates, CD8 naive was given two plates, and CD8 memory was given one plate. To increase sequencing depth and limit assay-specific biases, TCR repertoire library preparation and sequencing were carried out by different laboratories using diverse techniques. The study deeply sequenced blood TCR repertoires of five healthy adults to estimate repertoire size and the extent of clonotype sharing between individuals. Each donor's leukapheresis produced roughly between roughly 0.85 and 9 billion PBMCs. Study-wide conclusions, independent of this receptor: Incomplete sequencing was indicated by rarefaction of sorted-subset datasets, despite the large sequencing depth. Naive subsets generally had larger estimated clonotype richness than memory subsets. Because the study included a small number of donors, the genetic and exposure-history diversity represented was limited. Only blood was sampled, and tissue TCR repertoires likely differ from those in blood. Compared with non-shared clonotypes, clonotypes shared by all four sorted-subset donors had higher generation probabilities. When a few donors were compared, the shared fraction of clonotypes was about 5.4% for naive CD4, more than 3% for naive CD8, 2% to 2.5% for memory CD4, and 0.35% to 0.4% for memory CD8. Pairwise subsampling led to the expectation that sequencing depth would affect the degree of clonotype sharing among donors.

CD8 naive samples were CD45RO-negative cells positively selected for CCR7, giving a CD45RA+CCR7+ population that excluded TemRA cells. Healthy HIV-negative adults with no recently reported acute infections or vaccinations were included as donors. Only Caucasian adults living in Nashville, Tennessee, USA were represented among the donors. Blood was collected by leukapheresis, and PBMCs were isolated by Ficoll-Histopaque density gradient centrifugation and then cryopreserved in liquid nitrogen vapor phase. Analytical flow cytometry was used to check the purity and quantity of each magnetically sorted T cell population. Genomic DNA was isolated from each sorted fraction and quantified by UV absorbance on a Nanodrop 2000c. Using the deep immunoSEQ assay, multiplex PCR amplified TCR CDR3 regions from genomic DNA. For each cell subset, the extracted genomic DNA was distributed evenly across all wells of several immunoSEQ 96-well plates, and each plate served as one replicate. For sorted subsets, about 200 ng genomic DNA, equal to 25,000 to 35,000 T cell genomes, was loaded into each replicate PCR. Purified libraries were measured with a Qubit 3.0 fluorometer, size-checked on a Bioanalyzer 2100, and measured again with the KAPA Library Quantification kit. A separate single-read 150-cycle Illumina NextSeq 550 flow cell was used to sequence each immunoSEQ 96-well plate. The original methods were these. Because only junctional sequences without quality scores were contained in the immunoSEQ output, filtering matching that applied to full-length reads could not be performed. To assign V/J genes and CDR3, sequences were annotated against IMGT germline references using PyIR, a Python wrapper for IgBLAST v1.9. Reads were removed for weak V/J assignments (E-value above 1e-6), missing CDR3, stop codons, out-of-frame junctions, or ambiguous translated residues. V3J clonotypes were defined as sequences sharing an identical inferred V gene, J gene, and CDR3 amino acid sequence. The percentage overlap between two repertoires was calculated by dividing the number of shared unique clonotypes by the size of the smaller repertoire. Three approaches were used to assess repertoire richness: RTK rarefaction, the Chao1 estimator, and Recon v2.1 estimates of unobserved clonotypes. Generation probabilities were computed with OLGA for all TCRbeta clonotypes obtained by the gDNA method from four donors. TCRdb took over this immuneACCESS table, retaining in-frame rearrangements with V and J assigned. Such tables are incomplete; in checked studies, under half of the missing clones stem from an unresolved V gene, and the remainder is unexplained. The D gene and trimming were derived from the DNA, and the V and J assignments and clone size from that table. A total of under 600,000 clones appear in this sample, 95% to 98% of them only once. The ten top clones hold 0.3% to 0.35% of the sample.

Counted from cysteine to phenylalanine, this CDR3 has 13 amino acids. Just the 39-base CDR3 DNA is kept, in frame starting at base 1. Per the germline V gene (reference sequence), MNHEY is the CDR1 and SMNVEV is the CDR2. Cut back by 10 bases and 1 base, the V and J ends lie 13 bases apart. This clone was detected once. Its specific antigen is unknown. Qualities for individual bases were not recorded, and no much larger clone is one base off. This clonotype was sampled from a man younger than 40 in good health. The chain links TRBV27 with TRBJ2-5; the D region possibly corresponds to TRBD1 (5 bases align). Sequencing was performed on naive CD8+ T cells sorted from blood. According to the study, the label for this sample's cell subset or site signals: CD45RA+CCR7+. The CDR3 loop reads CANRMTVQETQYF. The DNA reads as follows: TGTGCCAATCGTATGACAGTCCAAGAGACCCAGTACTTC.